A selection of T cell receptor beta chains follows, all from one sample in a study of T cells after posttransplantation cyclophosphamide. Using immunoSEQ multiplex PCR, the repertoire was profiled, and TCRdb retains in-frame clones only, with some absent. This sample has more than 40,000 clones and no singletons, with 2.2% in the ten largest. Sequencing was carried out using PBMCs. These receptors all stem from a man between 40 and 49 years old in good health, CMV-negative, and a related stem cell transplant donor. Each CDR3 is given with its conserved first and last residue. Each record gives: V gene, D gene, J gene, clone size, CDR3 DNA, CDR3 protein. D genes are given only for firm matches. Only some rows state a clone size, as once, few, many or a class for expanded clones.

V gene: TRBV28; D gene: -; J gene: TRBJ1-2; clone size: many; CDR3 DNA: TGTGCCAGCAGTTTATTGGGTCTCGGAGGAGGCTACACCTTC; CDR3 protein: CASSLLGLGGGYTF
V gene: TRBV5-1; D gene: TRBD2; J gene: TRBJ2-1; clone size: many; CDR3 DNA: TGCGCCAGCAGCTCTCGGACTAGCGGTTACAATGAGCAGTTCTTC; CDR3 protein: CASSSRTSGYNEQFF
V gene: TRBV6-5; D gene: TRBD1; J gene: TRBJ1-1; clone size: many; CDR3 DNA: TGTGCCAGCAGGCTACAGGGGTCCACTGAAGCTTTCTTT; CDR3 protein: CASRLQGSTEAFF
V gene: TRBV9; D gene: TRBD1; J gene: TRBJ2-1; clone size: many; CDR3 DNA: TGTGCCAGCAGCGTAGGGGGGACAGGGCCTGGTGAGCAGTTCTTC; CDR3 protein: CASSVGGTGPGEQFF
V gene: TRBV5-4; D gene: -; J gene: TRBJ2-6; clone size: many; CDR3 DNA: TGTGCCAGCAGCCCACAGGTGGCTAGCTCTGGGGCCAACGTCCTGACTTTC; CDR3 protein: CASSPQVASSGANVLTF
V gene: TRBV28; D gene: TRBD2; J gene: TRBJ2-2; clone size: many; CDR3 DNA: TGTGCCAGCAGCACTAGCGGGAGAAACGGGGAGCTGTTTTTT; CDR3 protein: CASSTSGRNGELFF
V gene: TRBV6-5; D gene: TRBD1; J gene: TRBJ2-7; clone size: many; CDR3 DNA: TGTGCCAGCAGTTACGGGACAGGGGGCAGGGAGCAGTACTTC; CDR3 protein: CASSYGTGGREQYF
V gene: TRBV4-2; D gene: TRBD2; J gene: TRBJ2-1; clone size: many; CDR3 DNA: TGTGCCAGCAGCTTGCCTAGTGATCCCGGGACTAGAGAAGAGCAGTTCTTC; CDR3 protein: CASSLPSDPGTREEQFF
V gene: TRBV19; D gene: -; J gene: TRBJ1-5; clone size: many; CDR3 DNA: TGTGCCAGTAGTAAAAACCGGACCCCCGGGACACCCCGGGCGCGGCATTTT; CDR3 protein: CASSKNRTPGTPRARHF
V gene: TRBV27; D gene: TRBD1; J gene: TRBJ1-2; clone size: many; CDR3 DNA: TGTGCCAGCAGAGCACAGGGGGCGGCCTATGGCTACACCTTC; CDR3 protein: CASRAQGAAYGYTF
V gene: TRBV7-2; D gene: -; J gene: TRBJ1-5; clone size: many; CDR3 DNA: TGTGCCAGCACCGCGGCCAGTGCGGTCAATCAGCCCCAGCATTTT; CDR3 protein: CASTAASAVNQPQHF
V gene: TRBV30; D gene: TRBD1; J gene: TRBJ1-5; clone size: many; CDR3 DNA: TGTGCCTGGAGTGTAGACGGGACAGGGGGCAATCAGCCCCAGCATTTT; CDR3 protein: CAWSVDGTGGNQPQHF
V gene: TRBV28; D gene: TRBD2; J gene: TRBJ2-3; clone size: many; CDR3 DNA: TGTGCCAGCAGCGCGGGAGGTTATGCAGATACGCAGTATTTT; CDR3 protein: CASSAGGYADTQYF
V gene: TRBV6-1; D gene: TRBD1; J gene: TRBJ2-5; clone size: few; CDR3 DNA: TGTGCCAGCAGTTGGGACAGGCGCCAAGAGACCCAGTACTTC; CDR3 protein: CASSWDRRQETQYF
V gene: TRBV5-4; D gene: TRBD2; J gene: TRBJ2-7; clone size: many; CDR3 DNA: TGTGCCAGCAGCTTGACTAGCGGAGGCAGTCGCTACGAGCAGTACTTC; CDR3 protein: CASSLTSGGSRYEQYF
V gene: TRBV6-6; D gene: -; J gene: TRBJ2-7; clone size: many; CDR3 DNA: TGTGCCACCGACGGGGGGCAGCGTCGCGGCAAGGACTTC; CDR3 protein: CATDGGQRRGKDF
V gene: TRBV6-5; D gene: -; J gene: TRBJ2-7; clone size: few; CDR3 DNA: TGTGCCAGCAGTGAAGAGGTCTTAACCTACGAGCAGTACTTC; CDR3 protein: CASSEEVLTYEQYF
V gene: TRBV2; D gene: -; J gene: TRBJ1-2; clone size: many; CDR3 DNA: TGTGCCAGACAGGATTCTTATTATGGCTACACCTTC; CDR3 protein: CARQDSYYGYTF
V gene: TRBV4-2; D gene: -; J gene: TRBJ1-5; clone size: many; CDR3 DNA: TGTGCCAGCAGCCTCGAGAACGGTCCGAGGCAGCCCCAGCATTTT; CDR3 protein: CASSLENGPRQPQHF
V gene: TRBV11-2; D gene: -; J gene: TRBJ2-1; clone size: -; CDR3 DNA: TGTGCCAGCAGCTTAGGGGTAAGGGTCAGGGGTGCTGAGCAGTTCTTC; CDR3 protein: CASSLGVRVRGAEQFF
V gene: TRBV5-1; D gene: -; J gene: TRBJ2-5; clone size: many; CDR3 DNA: TGCGCCAGCAGCTTTACAGGGCGGGTAGAGACCCAGTACTTC; CDR3 protein: CASSFTGRVETQYF
V gene: TRBV2; D gene: -; J gene: TRBJ1-1; clone size: many; CDR3 DNA: TGTGCCAGCTCCTACAGGGTTGAAGCTTTCTTT; CDR3 protein: CASSYRVEAFF
V gene: TRBV5-1; D gene: TRBD2; J gene: TRBJ2-7; clone size: many; CDR3 DNA: TGCGCCAGCAGCTTGCGCGGTGGGAGGGCCTACGAGCAGTACTTC; CDR3 protein: CASSLRGGRAYEQYF
V gene: TRBV19; D gene: TRBD1; J gene: TRBJ2-6; clone size: many; CDR3 DNA: TGTGCCAGTACCACAGGGGCTGGGGCCAACGTCCTGACTTTC; CDR3 protein: CASTTGAGANVLTF
V gene: TRBV7-2; D gene: -; J gene: TRBJ2-4; clone size: many; CDR3 DNA: TGTGCCAGCAGCCTCCGGGCGGGGGCCAAAAACATTCAGTACTTC; CDR3 protein: CASSLRAGAKNIQYF
V gene: TRBV27; D gene: TRBD1; J gene: TRBJ1-5; clone size: many; CDR3 DNA: TGTGCCGGGGGACAGGGGGCTCAACAGCCCCAGCATTTT; CDR3 protein: CAGGQGAQQPQHF
V gene: TRBV19; D gene: -; J gene: TRBJ2-5; clone size: many; CDR3 DNA: TGTGCCAGTAGTCTCGGGGACTTAAGAGAGACCCAGTACTTC; CDR3 protein: CASSLGDLRETQYF
V gene: TRBV7-9; D gene: -; J gene: TRBJ1-4; clone size: many; CDR3 DNA: TGTGCCAGCAGCAATACAGGCGTATCTGAAAAACTGTTTTTT; CDR3 protein: CASSNTGVSEKLFF
V gene: TRBV19; D gene: TRBD1; J gene: TRBJ2-3; clone size: many; CDR3 DNA: TGTGCCAGTAGTATACTGGGACAGGGCACAGATACGCAGTATTTT; CDR3 protein: CASSILGQGTDTQYF
V gene: TRBV9; D gene: TRBD2; J gene: TRBJ2-1; clone size: many; CDR3 DNA: TGTGCCAGCAGCGCTAGCGGGAGGGACAATGAGCAGTTCTTC; CDR3 protein: CASSASGRDNEQFF
V gene: TRBV30; D gene: -; J gene: TRBJ1-3; clone size: many; CDR3 DNA: TGTGCCTGGATGAACGACAGAAGCTCTGGAAACACCATATATTTT; CDR3 protein: CAWMNDRSSGNTIYF
V gene: TRBV28; D gene: -; J gene: TRBJ1-4; clone size: many; CDR3 DNA: TGTGCCAGCAGTTTTAACCTCGGGAATGAAAAACTGTTTTTT; CDR3 protein: CASSFNLGNEKLFF
V gene: TRBV4-1; D gene: -; J gene: TRBJ1-3; clone size: many; CDR3 DNA: TGCGCCAGCAGCCAAGATACGAGCTCTGGAAACACCATATATTTT; CDR3 protein: CASSQDTSSGNTIYF
V gene: TRBV4-2; D gene: TRBD2; J gene: TRBJ2-1; clone size: many; CDR3 DNA: TGTGCCAGCAGAACTAGCGGGAGGAATGAGCAGTTCTTC; CDR3 protein: CASRTSGRNEQFF
V gene: TRBV19; D gene: -; J gene: TRBJ1-5; clone size: many; CDR3 DNA: TGTGCCAGTAGTATAGTCCGAACAGGGCTCAAGCCCCAGCATTTT; CDR3 protein: CASSIVRTGLKPQHF
V gene: TRBV28; D gene: -; J gene: TRBJ1-5; clone size: many; CDR3 DNA: TGTGCCAGCAGTCCCGGGACATTCTCGGAGCAGCCCCAGCATTTT; CDR3 protein: CASSPGTFSEQPQHF
V gene: TRBV6-5; D gene: TRBD2; J gene: TRBJ2-1; clone size: many; CDR3 DNA: TGTGCCAGCAGTTACGGACTAGCGTCCAATGAGCAGTTCTTC; CDR3 protein: CASSYGLASNEQFF
V gene: TRBV30; D gene: TRBD2; J gene: TRBJ2-1; clone size: many; CDR3 DNA: TGTGCCTGGAGTGAGGGACTAGCCCCCTACAATGAGCAGTTCTTC; CDR3 protein: CAWSEGLAPYNEQFF
V gene: TRBV29-1; D gene: -; J gene: TRBJ1-2; clone size: many; CDR3 DNA: TGCAGCGTTTACAGCCAGGGGGGCTACACCTTC; CDR3 protein: CSVYSQGGYTF
V gene: TRBV19; D gene: TRBD1; J gene: TRBJ2-7; clone size: -; CDR3 DNA: TGTGCCAGTAGTACACAGGGGTTTTCCTACGAGCAGTACTTC; CDR3 protein: CASSTQGFSYEQYF
V gene: TRBV30; D gene: -; J gene: TRBJ2-7; clone size: few; CDR3 DNA: TGTGCCTACAGGGCTCTGACCTACGAGCAGTACTTC; CDR3 protein: CAYRALTYEQYF